Presented here are 30 T cell receptor beta chains from one specimen sequenced in a study of T cell responses to AZD1222 COVID-19 vaccine. Only in-frame clones appear in the TCRdb table, and some are missing; sequencing was by immunoSEQ multiplex PCR. The sample contains 95,000 to 100,000 clones, 84% of which appear only once. Here the sequenced sample was peripheral blood, taken 28 days after the second AZD1222 dose. The receptors originated from an adult who received the AZD1222 COVID-19 vaccine.

The rearrangement links TRBV9 to TRBJ1-4; D not resolved. The germline gives CDR1 SGDLS, CDR2 YYNGEE. This CDR3 has 13 amino acids. Trimming took 3 bases from V and 8 from J, leaving 11 bases between them. The CDR3 loop reads CASSGRASEKLFF. CDR3 bases: TGTGCCAGCAGCGGCCGGGCCTCAGAAAAACTGTTTTTT.

The chain combines TRBV4-2 with TRBJ2-1, with 8 positions matching TRBD2. From germline, CDR1 is LGHNA and CDR2 YNFKEQ. The CDR3 consists of 14 residues. V shed 5 bases and J 4 bases; nucleotides not matched to a gene: 4. Here the CDR3 DNA reads TGTGCCAGCAGCGGACTAGCAGATTACAATGAGCAGTTCTTC. This gives the protein CASSGLADYNEQFF.

This clone has only one observation. This rearrangement joins TRBV3-1 (or the pseudogene TRBV3-2) to TRBJ1-2, with D possibly TRBD1 on 5 matching bases. Looked up from germline, CDR1 is LGHDT and CDR2 is YNNKEL (reference sequence). The ends were cut back, 5 bases at V and 0 bases at J, with 16 bases in the middle. The CDR3 sequence is 16 residues long. The CDR3 is CASSYLGTEPNYGYTF. The CDR3 DNA is TGTGCCAGCAGCTACCTCGGGACCGAACCTAACTATGGCTACACCTTC.

This chain connects TRBV6-2 or TRBV6-3 to TRBJ2-7; no clear D. V lost 2 bases to trimming and J lost 5 bases, with 13 bases between them. The CDR3 runs to 14 residues. Germline V lookup: CDR1 MNHEY, CDR2 SVGEGT. This CDR3 is CASSYRRQINEQYF. The CDR3 coding sequence is TGTGCCAGCAGTTACCGTCGGCAGATTAACGAGCAGTACTTC.

This chain links TRBV11-2 with TRBJ2-1; 8 bases align to TRBD2. The CDR3 spans 16 residues. The V gene's germline CDR1 is SGHAT and CDR2 FQNNGV. With 3 bases clipped from V and 4 bases from J, the junction kept 8 bases outside the gene matches. The DNA of the CDR3 is TGTGCCAGCAGCTTTGCCGGGACTAGTGTTTACAATGAGCAGTTCTTC. It encodes CASSFAGTSVYNEQFF.

This clone was found a few times. The gene calls are TRBV5-1 and TRBJ1-3; D gene uncertain. CDR3 length: 18 amino acids. The germline gives CDR1 SGHRS, CDR2 YFSETQ. V was trimmed by 4 bases and J by 6 bases, leaving 26 bases between them. The CDR3 bases are TGCGCCAGCAGCGTCAGGCTTGTCGGGGTGTACTTCAAAAACACCATATATTTT. It yields the protein CASSVRLVGVYFKNTIYF. Based on the CDR3 plus reference TRBV5-1 and TRBJ1-3, the full variable domain is KAGVTQTPRYLIKTRGQQVTLSCSPISGHRSVSWYQQTPGQGLQFLFEYFSETQRNKGNFPGRFSGRQFSNSRSEMNVSTLELGDSALYLCASSVRLVGVYFKNTIYFGEGSWLTVV.

This chain connects TRBV5-1 to TRBJ1-4, with D possibly being TRBD1 (5 bases). The germline V and J ends were trimmed by 3 bases and 7 bases, with 13 bases remaining between them. CDR1 is SGHRS and CDR2 is YFSETQ in the germline V gene. The CDR3 length is 14 residues. The CDR3 sequence is CASSWRGVGEKLFF. CDR3 nucleotide sequence: TGCGCCAGCAGCTGGAGGGGAGTCGGTGAAAAACTGTTTTTT.

This clone came up a few times. V is TRBV25-1 and J is TRBJ1-2, with D possibly matching TRBD1 (6 bases). Germline V gives CDR1 MGHDK, CDR2 SYGVNS. The CDR3 has 16 residues. V was cut by 1 base and J by 4 bases, with 16 bases left in between. CDR3: CASSELGTSVSYGYTF. The CDR3 nucleotides are TGTGCCAGCAGTGAATTAGGGACATCGGTTAGCTATGGCTACACCTTC.

This chain connects TRBV11-2 to TRBJ1-5; 9 bases are shared with TRBD1. Germline V lookup: CDR1 SGHAT, CDR2 FQNNGV. The CDR3 length is 16 residues. After removal of 4 bases from V and 6 bases from J, the junction contained 10 bases not matched to a gene. In DNA, the CDR3 is TGTGCCAGCAGCTACGGAGGGGGACAGGGAGGTCAGCCCCAGCATTTT. Protein product: CASSYGGGQGGQPQHF.

The J gene is TRBJ1-5, the V gene TRBV6-2 or TRBV6-3; no clear D gene. V was pared by 2 bases and J by 5 bases, with 7 bases between. The V gene's germline CDR1 is MNHEY and CDR2 SVGEGT. The CDR3 spans 13 residues. The CDR3 DNA reads as TGTGCCAGCAGTTACCCCCTCTATCAGCCCCAGCATTTT. It yields the protein CASSYPLYQPQHF.

The sample holds a few counts of this clone. V is TRBV19 and J is TRBJ1-2; 7 bases map to TRBD1. After removal of 7 bases from V and 7 bases from J, the junction contained 12 bases not matched to a gene. Germline loops: CDR1 LNHDA, CDR2 SQIVND (reference sequence). The CDR3 runs 14 residues. CDR3 residues: CASNPSRQGSGYTF. The CDR3 nucleotides read TGTGCCAGTAACCCCAGCCGACAGGGAAGTGGCTACACCTTC.

The genes are TRBV6-2 or TRBV6-3 and TRBJ2-1, with D unclear. Trimming removed 2 bases from V and 4 bases from J, with 18 bases in between. Germline V gene lookup returns CDR1 MNHEY and CDR2 SVGEGT. The CDR3 loop spans 17 amino acids. CDR3 sequence (DNA): TGTGCCAGCAGTTACGAGGTGCACCGACCCCGTTACAATGAGCAGTTCTTC. Translated: CASSYEVHRPRYNEQFF.

The chain combines TRBV7-2 with TRBJ1-2, with 7 nucleotides matching TRBD1. The CDR3 has 13 amino acids. Per the germline V gene, CDR1 is SGHTA and CDR2 is FQGNSA. V shed 5 bases, J shed 7 bases, and the junction held 7 bases outside the gene matches. CDR3 loop: CASSAGTVGGYTF. The CDR3 DNA follows: TGTGCCAGCAGCGCAGGGACAGTAGGTGGCTACACCTTC.

This clone was seen a single time. The chain is built from TRBV11-1 and TRBJ2-1, with a possible D match to TRBD2 (5 bases). CDR1 SGHAT and CDR2 FQDESV come from the germline V gene (reference sequence). The CDR3 is made up of 12 amino acids. Deletions cut 5 bases from V and 5 bases from J, with 7 bases between. CDR3 sequence: CASSHGDNEQFF. DNA for the CDR3: TGTGCCAGCAGCCACGGGGACAATGAGCAGTTCTTC.

The chain combines TRBV19 with TRBJ1-2; tentatively, D is TRBD1 (5 bases). V dropped 4 bases and J dropped 2 bases, with 5 bases sitting between them. The V gene's germline CDR1 is LNHDA and CDR2 SQIVND (reference sequence). The CDR3 length is 12 residues. The CDR3 region is CASSRGNYGYTF. In DNA form, the CDR3 reads TGTGCCAGTAGTAGGGGGAACTATGGCTACACCTTC.

The chain couples TRBV5-1 to TRBJ2-3; 7 bases fit TRBD2. J gave up 6 bases and V 0 bases, and 4 bases lay outside the gene matches. Germline CDR1 and CDR2: SGHRS and YFSETQ. The CDR3 covers 14 residues. As DNA, the CDR3 is TGCGCCAGCAGCTTGGGACTAGCCCTGGATACGCAGTATTTT. The encoded protein is CASSLGLALDTQYF.

The genes are TRBV6-5 and TRBJ1-2; D is perhaps TRBD1 (6 bases). Germline V gives CDR1 MNHEY, CDR2 SVGAGI. Trimming took off 6 bases at V and 7 bases at J, with 18 bases between the two ends. The CDR3 sequence is 14 residues long. The CDR3 spells CASSQGTTGPGYTF. The CDR3 DNA reads TGTGCCAGCAGCCAGGGGACCACAGGACCTGGCTACACCTTC.

This chain uses TRBV5-5 with TRBJ2-7; TRBD1 matches at 8 bases. Germline CDR1 is SGHKS and CDR2 is YYEKEE (reference sequence). Trimming took 4 bases from V and 7 from J; bases not matched to a gene: 10. This CDR3 comprises 14 residues. Written as DNA, the CDR3 is TGTGCCAGCAGCCTAAACAGTAACAGGGGGGAGCAGTACTTC. Translating gives CASSLNSNRGEQYF. Together with reference TRBV5-5 and TRBJ2-7, the CDR3 gives the full variable domain: DAGVTQSPTHLIKTRGQQVTLRCSPISGHKSVSWYQQVLGQGPQFIFQYYEKEERGRGNFPDRFSARQFPNYSSELNVNALLLGDSALYLCASSLNSNRGEQYFGPGTRLTVT.

This chain connects TRBV3-1 (or the pseudogene TRBV3-2) to TRBJ2-3, with D possibly TRBD2 on 6 matching bases. Trimming took 1 base from V and 4 from J, leaving 15 bases between them. Germline loops: CDR1 LGHDT, CDR2 YNNKEL (reference sequence). CDR3 size: 16 residues. CDR3 amino acids: CASSQGLACCPDTQYF. CDR3 bases: TGTGCCAGCAGCCAAGGCCTAGCGTGTTGCCCAGATACGCAGTATTTT.

The J gene is TRBJ1-1, the V gene TRBV27; a weak D match, TRBD1 (5 bases). The CDR3 is made up of 13 amino acids. V lost 6 bases, J lost 1 base, and 9 bases lay in between. Germline V gene sequence: CDR1 MNHEY, CDR2 SMNVEV (reference sequence). In DNA, the CDR3 is TGTGCCAGCAGCTTCGACAGGAACACTGAAGCTTTCTTT. Amino acid sequence: CASSFDRNTEAFF.

This rearrangement joins TRBV15 to TRBJ1-1; D gene unclear. With 0 bases removed from V and 0 bases from J, the gap between germline ends came to 5 bases. Germline assignment: CDR1 LNHNV and CDR2 YYDKDF (reference sequence). The CDR3 totals 14 residues. The CDR3 region has the DNA TGTGCCACCAGCAGAGATCTGGTGAACACTGAAGCTTTCTTT. It translates to CATSRDLVNTEAFF.

This chain connects TRBV4-1 to TRBJ1-2; D not certain. Trimming pared 0 bases from V and 3 bases from J, leaving 5 bases between. The CDR3 consists of 13 residues. Germline V gene lookup returns CDR1 MGHRA and CDR2 YSYEKL. The CDR3 reads CASSQEGYYGYTF. The CDR3 DNA is TGCGCCAGCAGCCAAGAAGGGTACTATGGCTACACCTTC.

The V and J genes are TRBV29-1 and TRBJ2-5; D is undetermined. Germline V gene data show CDR1 as SQVTM and CDR2 as ANQGSEA. The CDR3 contains 10 residues. Trimming shortened V by 6 bases and J by 5 bases, and 7 bases separated the two germline ends. In DNA form, the CDR3 reads TGCAGCGTCGGTAGGGAGACCCAGTACTTC. Its translation: CSVGRETQYF.

The chain combines TRBV19 with TRBJ1-5; 10 bases map to TRBD1. Unmatched junction bases numbered 7, after V lost 2 bases and J lost 0 bases. Germline-derived CDR1 and CDR2 are LNHDA and SQIVND (reference sequence). The CDR3 spans 18 residues. CDR3 in DNA: TGTGCCAGTAGTATACGTGGGACAGGGGACTTTAGCAATCAGCCCCAGCATTTT. Amino acid sequence: CASSIRGTGDFSNQPQHF.

The chain employs TRBV4-1 and TRBJ2-7; D not resolved. The CDR3 contains 15 residues. The germline V gene encodes CDR1 MGHRA and CDR2 YSYEKL. Deletions cut 0 bases from V and 3 bases from J, with 12 bases between. CDR3 bases: TGCGCCAGCAGCCAAGAAATGGCCCGGAACTACGAGCAGTACTTC. Encoded protein: CASSQEMARNYEQYF.

The rearrangement uses TRBV6-5 and TRBJ1-6, with D perhaps matching TRBD1 (5 bases). The CDR3 covers 12 residues. Trimming took off 8 bases at V and 9 bases at J, with 11 bases between the two ends. Germline CDR1 reads MNHEY; CDR2 reads SVGAGI. CDR3 region: CASGAVGSPLHF. The CDR3, as DNA: TGTGCCAGCGGGGCCGTCGGTTCACCCCTCCACTTT.

V usage is TRBV7-2 and J usage is TRBJ2-7; 10 bases match TRBD2. Germline CDR1 reads SGHTA; CDR2 reads FQGNSA. There are 16 residues in the CDR3. The J segment lost 0 bases and the V segment lost 4 bases, leaving 6 bases of the junction unmatched. The CDR3 reads CASSYTAGGRSYEQYF. The DNA of the CDR3 is TGTGCCAGCAGCTACACAGCGGGAGGGCGCTCCTACGAGCAGTACTTC.

The chain employs TRBV16 and TRBJ2-5, with a tentative D call TRBD2 (6 bases). Germline V gene data show CDR1 as KGHSY and CDR2 as FQNENV. The CDR3 extends over 15 amino acids. The V and J ends lost 0 bases and 3 bases respectively, with 11 bases between them. The CDR3 DNA is TGTGCCAGCAGCCAATCAAGGCCGGGGGAAGAGACCCAGTACTTC. Amino acid sequence: CASSQSRPGEETQYF.

The count of this clone is one. J is TRBJ2-7 and V is TRBV6-1, with unresolved D. Trimming stripped 2 bases from V and 0 bases from J, with 8 bases between. Germline CDR1 reads MNHNS; CDR2 reads SASEGT. This CDR3 contains 14 residues. Here the CDR3 reads CASSETVSSYEQYF. DNA for the CDR3: TGTGCCAGCAGTGAAACAGTCAGCTCCTACGAGCAGTACTTC.

The chain combines TRBV27 with TRBJ1-5; the D gene is possibly TRBD1 (6 bases). CDR1 and CDR2 from the germline V gene are MNHEY and SMNVEV (reference sequence). The CDR3 loop spans 14 amino acids. V shed 2 bases and J shed 4 bases, with 9 bases lying between them. The DNA of the CDR3 is TGTGCCAGCAGTTTAGCGGGGGCGAATCAGCCCCAGCATTTT. As protein: CASSLAGANQPQHF.